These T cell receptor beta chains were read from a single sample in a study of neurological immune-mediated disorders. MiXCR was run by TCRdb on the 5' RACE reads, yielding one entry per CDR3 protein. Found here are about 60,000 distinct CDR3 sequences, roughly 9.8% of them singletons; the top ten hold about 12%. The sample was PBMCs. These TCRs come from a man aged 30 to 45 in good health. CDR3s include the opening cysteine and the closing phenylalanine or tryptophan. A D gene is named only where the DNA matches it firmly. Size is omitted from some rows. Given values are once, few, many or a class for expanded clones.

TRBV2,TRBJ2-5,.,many,CASSVTQAGTQYF,TGTGCCAGCAGTGTCACTCAGGCGGGGACCCAGTACTTC
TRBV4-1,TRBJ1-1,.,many,CASTSAGINTEAFF,TGCGCCAGCACCTCGGCGGGGATCAACACTGAAGCTTTCTTT
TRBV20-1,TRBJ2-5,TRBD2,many,CSARGLAGELQETQYF,TGCAGTGCTAGGGGACTAGCGGGAGAGCTCCAAGAGACCCAGTACTTC
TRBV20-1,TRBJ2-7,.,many,CSGITGADYEQYF,TGCAGTGGAATAACGGGGGCTGACTACGAGCAGTACTTC
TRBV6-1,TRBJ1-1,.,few,CASSAGADEAFF,TGTGCCAGCAGTGCAGGGGCGGACGAAGCTTTCTTT
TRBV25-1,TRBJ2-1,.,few,CASINGADNEQFF,TGTGCCAGCATTAACGGGGCAGACAATGAGCAGTTCTTC
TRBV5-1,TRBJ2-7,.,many,CASSLDRDQQYF,TGCGCCAGCAGCTTGGACCGGGACCAGCAGTACTTC
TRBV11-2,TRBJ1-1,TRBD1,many,CASSLGSGGSNTEAFF,TGTGCCAGCAGCCTTGGGTCAGGGGGGTCGAACACTGAAGCTTTCTTT
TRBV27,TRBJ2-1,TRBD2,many,CASSFTSGSYNEQFF,TGTGCCAGCAGTTTTACTAGCGGCTCCTACAATGAGCAGTTCTTC
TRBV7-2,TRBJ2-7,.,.,CANSLSLGNEQYF,TGTGCCAACAGCCTCTCGTTGGGGAACGAGCAGTACTTC
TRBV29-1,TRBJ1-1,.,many,CSVGGSGAKTEAFF,TGCAGCGTTGGTGGTTCGGGGGCGAAGACTGAAGCTTTCTTT
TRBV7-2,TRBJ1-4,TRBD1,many,CASSLGRQGEKLFF,TGTGCCAGCAGCTTAGGGAGACAGGGAGAAAAACTGTTTTTT
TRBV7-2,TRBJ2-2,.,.,CASSFTSTGEMFF,TGTGCCAGCAGCTTTACCTCAACCGGGGAGATGTTTTTT
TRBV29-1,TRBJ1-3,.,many,CSVRMTSSGNTIYF,TGCAGCGTACGGATGACGAGCTCTGGAAACACCATATATTTT
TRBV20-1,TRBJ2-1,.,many,CSAREVAGQVGTNEQFF,TGCAGTGCTAGAGAGGTAGCCGGGCAGGTGGGGACCAATGAGCAGTTCTTC
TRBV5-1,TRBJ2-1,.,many,CASSLDGTSSYNEQFF,TGCGCCAGCAGCTTGGACGGAACAAGCTCCTACAATGAGCAGTTCTTC
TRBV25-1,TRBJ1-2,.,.,CASSDGAPDGCTF,TGTGCCAGCAGTGATGGGGCCCCGGATGGCTGCACCTTC
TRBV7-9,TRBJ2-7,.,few,CASSLVGLAGEQYF,TGTGCCAGCAGCTTAGTTGGGCTAGCTGGCGAGCAGTACTTC
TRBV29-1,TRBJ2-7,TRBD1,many,CSAEDRADYEQYF,TGCAGCGCTGAAGACAGGGCCGACTACGAGCAGTACTTC
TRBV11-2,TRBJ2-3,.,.,CASRVCTDTQYF,TGTGCCAGTAGGGTGTGCACAGATACGCAGTATTTT
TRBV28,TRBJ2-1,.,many,CASSSSRASSYNEQFF,TGTGCCAGCAGTTCCTCCAGGGCCTCCTCCTACAATGAGCAGTTCTTC
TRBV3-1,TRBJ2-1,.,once,CASSRPGTSYYNEQFF,TGTGCCAGCAGTCGTCCCGGGACCTCTTACTACAATGAGCAGTTCTTC
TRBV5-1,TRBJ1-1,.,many,CASSLVQGESEAFF,TGCGCCAGCAGCTTGGTTCAGGGTGAATCTGAAGCTTTCTTT
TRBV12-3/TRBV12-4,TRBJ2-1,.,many,CASSPPEGGKGNEQFF,TGTGCCAGCAGTCCTCCGGAGGGGGGAAAGGGCAATGAGCAGTTCTTC
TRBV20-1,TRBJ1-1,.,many,CSARDPDLGAFF,TGCAGTGCTAGAGACCCGGATTTGGGAGCTTTCTTT
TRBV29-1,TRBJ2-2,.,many,CSVEDGAGAVGELFF,TGCAGCGTTGAAGATGGGGCCGGGGCCGTCGGGGAGCTGTTTTTT
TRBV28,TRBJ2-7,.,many,CASSFGSGNEQYF,TGTGCCAGCAGTTTCGGGAGTGGAAACGAGCAGTACTTC
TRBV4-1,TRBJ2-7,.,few,CASSQAPLGPYEQYF,TGCGCCAGCAGCCAAGCCCCTTTGGGACCCTACGAGCAGTACTTC
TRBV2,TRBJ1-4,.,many,CASSIDRQNEKLFF,TGTGCCAGCAGTATAGACAGGCAGAATGAAAAACTGTTTTTT
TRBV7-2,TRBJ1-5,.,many,CASSKQGSNQPQHF,TGTGCCAGCAGCAAACAGGGTAGCAATCAGCCCCAGCATTTT
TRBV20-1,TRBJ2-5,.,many,CSARGEVLETQYF,TGCAGTGCTAGAGGAGAGGTTTTAGAGACCCAGTACTTC